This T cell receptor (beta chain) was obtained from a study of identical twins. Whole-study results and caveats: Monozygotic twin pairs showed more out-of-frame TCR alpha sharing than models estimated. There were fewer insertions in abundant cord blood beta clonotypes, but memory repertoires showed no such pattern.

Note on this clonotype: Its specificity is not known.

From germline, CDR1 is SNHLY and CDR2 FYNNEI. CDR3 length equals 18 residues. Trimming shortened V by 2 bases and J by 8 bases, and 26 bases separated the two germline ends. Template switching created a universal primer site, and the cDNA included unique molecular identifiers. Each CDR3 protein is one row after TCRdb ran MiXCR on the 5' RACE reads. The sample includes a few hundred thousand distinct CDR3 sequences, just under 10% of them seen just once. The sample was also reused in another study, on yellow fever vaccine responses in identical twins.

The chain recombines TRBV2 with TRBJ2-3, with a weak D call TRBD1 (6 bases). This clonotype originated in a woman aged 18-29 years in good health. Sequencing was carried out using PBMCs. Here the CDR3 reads CASSETSRSGQSRGTQYF. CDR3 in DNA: TGTGCCAGCAGTGAAACCTCCCGCAGTGGACAGTCCCGGGGTACGCAGTATTTT.